What follows are 19 T cell receptor beta chains derived from one specimen sequenced in a study of metastatic and nonmetastatic thyroid tumors. Each patient came to thyroid surgery without any prior treatment (of any kind). TCRdb ran MiXCR on the PCR reads. The sample consists of around 15,000 clones, around a fifth of them appearing once. Sequenced sample: adjacent normal tissue. The receptors derive from a female donor with papillary thyroid cancer or a benign thyroid nodule (not recorded which). Some clones in this sample may be carry-over from other donors' samples.

There are a few counts of this clone. The chain carries TRBV6-1 and TRBJ2-3; 9 bases agree with TRBD1. The CDR3 consists of 16 residues. The J segment lost 4 bases and the V segment lost 5 bases, leaving 10 bases of the junction unmatched. Germline V lookup: CDR1 MNHNS, CDR2 SASEGT. The CDR3 coding sequence is TGTGCCAGCAGTCGGAACCGGGACAGGGTCGCAGATACGCAGTATTTT. This translates into CASSRNRDRVADTQYF.

This chain uses TRBV12-3 or TRBV12-4 with TRBJ2-1; unclear D gene. Trimming stripped 1 base from V and 4 bases from J, with 5 bases between. This CDR3 spans 13 amino acids. This chain's CDR3 is CASSLGTYNEQFF. In DNA form, the CDR3 reads TGTGCCAGCAGTTTAGGTACTTACAATGAGCAGTTCTTC.

This clone was counted only a few times. J is TRBJ2-7 and V is TRBV7-8; TRBD1 agrees at 9 bases. The CDR3 extends over 18 amino acids. The J segment lost 2 bases and the V segment lost 1 base, leaving 12 bases of the junction unmatched. Germline V gene sequence: CDR1 SGHVS, CDR2 FQNEAQ. The CDR3 nucleotides read TGTGCCAGCAGCTTAGGATTATGGGACAGGGTTAAAACCTACGAGCAGTACTTC. Encoded protein: CASSLGLWDRVKTYEQYF. Full variable domain (outside the CDR3, taken from reference TRBV7-8 and TRBJ2-7): GAGVSQSPRYKVAKRGQDVALRCDPISGHVSLFWYQQALGQGPEFLTYFQNEAQLDKSGLPSDRFFAERPEGSVSTLKIQRTQQEDSAVYLCASSLGLWDRVKTYEQYFGPGTRLTVT.

The chain recombines TRBV29-1 with TRBJ1-1, with 9 bases that match TRBD1. CDR3 length equals 16 residues. Germline lookup yields CDR1 SQVTM and CDR2 ANQGSEA. The trim removed 7 bases at V and 3 bases at J, leaving 15 bases unmatched. The CDR3 reads CSAGQGRGEMDTEAFF. The DNA for the CDR3 is TGCAGCGCCGGACAGGGGCGAGGGGAGATGGACACTGAAGCTTTCTTT.

The chain is built from TRBV19 and TRBJ2-7; no definite D call. This CDR3 is built from 12 residues. With 6 bases removed from V and 1 base from J, the gap between germline ends came to 7 bases. Germline loops: CDR1 LNHDA, CDR2 SQIVND (reference sequence). CDR3 sequence (DNA): TGTGCCAGTAGGGACGCGTCCTACGAGCAGTACTTC. It codes for CASRDASYEQYF. Looking up the rest from reference TRBV19 and TRBJ2-7 gives the full variable domain: DGGITQSPKYLFRKEGQNVTLSCEQNLNHDAMYWYRQDPGQGLRLIYYSQIVNDFQKGDIAEGYSVSREKKESFPLTVTSAQKNPTAFYLCASRDASYEQYFGPGTRLTVT.

This clone showed up just once. The chain employs TRBV5-1 and TRBJ1-3; unclear D gene. Trimming removed 1 base at V and 0 bases at J, with 8 bases between. CDR1 is SGHRS and CDR2 is YFSETQ in the germline V gene. The CDR3 is 15 residues long. CDR3 coding DNA: TGCGCCAGCAGCTTGTGGCTTCCCTCTGGAAACACCATATATTTT. Translation: CASSLWLPSGNTIYF.

This clone was seen ten or more times. The chain combines TRBV7-2 with TRBJ2-6; TRBD2 aligns across 14 bases. Germline V gives CDR1 SGHTA, CDR2 FQGNSA. The CDR3 totals 19 residues. Trimming took 5 bases from V and 2 from J; bases not matched to a gene: 8. CDR3 sequence (DNA): TGTGCCAGCAGCGGGAGACTAGCGGGGGGGTACCCTGGGGCCAACGTCCTGACTTTC. Amino acid sequence: CASSGRLAGGYPGANVLTF.

CDR3 amino acids: CASSLAGTGGRETQYF. Written as DNA, the CDR3 is TGTGCCAGCAGCTTAGCGGGGACAGGGGGCCGAGAGACCCAGTACTTC. The V gene is TRBV7-9, the J gene TRBJ2-5, with 12 bases that match TRBD1. V shed 0 bases, J shed 4 bases, and the junction held 3 bases outside the gene matches. CDR3 length: 16 residues. Germline V CDR1 and CDR2: SEHNR, FQNEAQ (reference sequence).

This clone was detected a few times. DNA for the CDR3: TGTGCCAGCAGCGCTACCGGGAGCACCAATGAGCAGTTCTTC. Residues: CASSATGSTNEQFF. The genes are TRBV2 and TRBJ2-1, with a possible D match to TRBD2 (6 bases). Germline-derived CDR1 and CDR2 are SNHLY and FYNNEI. This CDR3 spans 14 amino acids. Trimming stripped 6 bases from V and 6 bases from J, with 15 bases between.

This clone occurred a few times. CDR3 loop: CASSYWGGANTEAFF. DNA for the CDR3: TGTGCCAGCAGTTACTGGGGGGGCGCGAACACTGAAGCTTTCTTT. The chain couples TRBV6-5 to TRBJ1-1, with D possibly being TRBD1 (6 bases). Germline-derived CDR1 and CDR2 are MNHEY and SVGAGI. Trimming took 1 base from V and 1 from J, leaving 10 bases between them. CDR3 size: 15 residues.

This clone was counted only a few times. The rearrangement joins TRBV28 to TRBJ1-2; 9 bases agree with TRBD1. The CDR3 is made up of 16 amino acids. Germline lookup yields CDR1 MDHEN and CDR2 SYDVKM. The J segment lost 4 bases and the V segment lost 8 bases, leaving 14 bases of the junction unmatched. CDR3 amino acids: CASGTYPMDRGYGYTF. CDR3 DNA sequence: TGTGCCAGCGGAACGTACCCAATGGACAGGGGCTATGGCTACACCTTC.

CDR3: CASRPPDREESYNEQFF. The CDR3, as DNA: TGTGCCAGCAGACCCCCCGACAGGGAGGAAAGTTACAATGAGCAGTTCTTC. This chain joins TRBV5-6 and TRBJ2-1; a weak D match, TRBD1 (7 bases). Trimming removed 5 bases at V and 4 bases at J, with 22 bases between. The germline V gene has CDR1 SGHDT and CDR2 YYEEEE. The CDR3 runs to 17 residues.

The table lists this clone with a few counts. V usage is TRBV20-1 and J usage is TRBJ2-6; D uncertain. CDR3 length: 15 residues. The germline V gene has CDR1 DFQATT and CDR2 SNEGSKA (reference sequence). With 0 bases removed from V and 1 base from J, the gap between germline ends came to 7 bases. In DNA, the CDR3 is TGCAGTGCTAGAGATTCCGGTTCTGGGGCCAACGTCCTGACTTTC. Residues: CSARDSGSGANVLTF.

This rearrangement joins TRBV2 to TRBJ1-5; TRBD1 aligns across 8 bases. The CDR3 runs to 15 residues. The germline CDR1 and CDR2 sequences are SNHLY and FYNNEI. After removal of 1 base from V and 6 bases from J, the junction contained 5 bases not matched to a gene. The CDR3 reads CASSEGTGSGQPQHF. CDR3 in DNA: TGTGCCAGCAGTGAAGGGACAGGGTCTGGTCAGCCCCAGCATTTT. Supplemented by reference TRBV2 and TRBJ1-5, the full variable domain reads EPEVTQTPSHQVTQMGQEVILRCVPISNHLYFYWYRQILGQKVEFLVSFYNNEISEKSEIFDDQFSVERPDGSNFTLKIRSTKLEDSAMYFCASSEGTGSGQPQHFGDGTRLSIL.

Turning to this clone: One end of the junction fails to match germline, which may point to a read error. The V call is TRBV11-3, the J call TRBJ2-5, with 8 nucleotides matching TRBD1. The J call is uncertain, as TRBJ2-1 better fits the DNA end. CDR1 and CDR2 (germline): SGHNT, YENEEA. The CDR3 spans 16 residues. This chain's CDR3 is CSSSSPGGAVINEQFF. The DNA of the CDR3 is TGTTCCAGCAGCTCACCAGGGGGCGCAGTGATCAATGAGCAGTTCTTC.

This clone was seen more than once but under ten times. The V gene is TRBV20-1, the J gene TRBJ2-1; 10 bases are shared with TRBD2. The trim removed 1 base at V and 7 bases at J, leaving 13 bases unmatched. This CDR3 comprises 17 residues. Germline CDR1 is DFQATT and CDR2 is SNEGSKA (reference sequence). The CDR3 region has the DNA TGCAGTGCTAGAGGTGGACCAGCTAGCGGGAGAAGGAATGAGCAGTTCTTC. Translation: CSARGGPASGRRNEQFF.

The V and J genes are TRBV20-1 and TRBJ2-3; perhaps D is TRBD1 or TRBD2 (5 bases each). The V and J ends lost 0 bases and 5 bases respectively, with 12 bases between them. From germline, CDR1 is DFQATT and CDR2 SNEGSKA (reference sequence). This CDR3 contains 14 residues. The CDR3 DNA sequence: TGCAGTGCTAGAGACAGCAAGAGGGGAGATACGCAGTATTTT. Its protein is CSARDSKRGDTQYF.

V usage is TRBV18 and J usage is TRBJ1-4; 7 positions match TRBD1. There are 16 residues in the CDR3. J was trimmed by 5 bases and V by 1 base; bases with no gene match: 7. Germline V gene data show CDR1 as KGHSH and CDR2 as LQKENI. The CDR3 DNA sequence: TGTGCCAGCTCACCACGCTTGACAGGGAGGAATGAAAAACTGTTTTTT. Amino acids: CASSPRLTGRNEKLFF.

Many counts were recorded for this clone. The genes are TRBV4-1 and TRBJ2-7; possible D gene TRBD1, 6 bases. The ends were cut back, 4 bases at V and 4 bases at J, with 11 bases in the middle. This CDR3 has 13 residues. Germline CDR1 MGHRA, CDR2 YSYEKL. The CDR3 loop reads CASSLGGEYEQYF. The CDR3 DNA reads TGCGCCAGCAGCCTTGGGGGCGAGTACGAGCAGTACTTC.